The 14 T cell receptor beta chains below all came from one sample that was sequenced in a study of T-cell memory formation after mild COVID-19. Each CDR3 protein gets one entry after TCRdb re-called the 5' RACE reads with MiXCR. The sample has roughly 300,000 distinct CDR3 sequences, roughly an eighth seen once. The sequencing input was PBMCs or a T cell subset sorted from them (not recorded which). The receptors were sampled from a man younger than 30 who had mild COVID-19 (a few samples of this study predate the infection). Cell type and time point are not known.

This clonotype appeared a few times. J is TRBJ1-2 and V is TRBV6-1, with no clear D. Trimming stripped 4 bases from V and 8 bases from J, with 8 bases between. The CDR3 is made up of 11 amino acids. The germline CDR1 and CDR2 sequences are MNHNS and SASEGT. The CDR3 loop is CASSVQGGYTF. The CDR3 DNA is TGTGCCAGCAGTGTCCAAGGAGGCTACACCTTC.

The CDR3 sequence: CASGSDPGTGWGYGYTF. In DNA form, the CDR3 reads TGTGCTAGTGGTTCAGACCCCGGGACAGGATGGGGCTATGGCTACACCTTC. The V call is TRBV12-5, the J call TRBJ1-2; 8 bases match TRBD1. V was clipped by 4 bases and J by 4 bases; unmatched bases: 14. This CDR3 contains 17 residues. Looked up from germline, CDR1 is LGHNT and CDR2 is FRNRAP.

The chain has TRBV5-1 and TRBJ2-2, with D possibly TRBD2 on 6 matching bases. The CDR3 extends over 14 amino acids. Germline V lookup: CDR1 SGHRS, CDR2 YFSETQ. Between the trimmed V and J ends, which lost 0 bases and 9 bases, there was a span of 12 bases. In nucleotides, the CDR3 is TGCGCCAGCAGCTTGGAGGAGGGTGGCAGGGAGCTGTTTTTT. The encoded protein is CASSLEEGGRELFF.

This clonotype was detected only a few times. The chain has TRBV20-1 and TRBJ2-5; D remains unclear. The germline CDR1 and CDR2 sequences are DFQATT and SNEGSKA (reference sequence). The CDR3 is 11 residues long. Trimming removed 6 bases from V and 5 bases from J, with 10 bases in between. The CDR3 reads CSATFRETQYF. In DNA form, the CDR3 reads TGCAGTGCCACCTTCCGGGAGACCCAGTACTTC.

The rearrangement links TRBV20-1 to TRBJ1-1, with D possibly being TRBD1 (6 bases). V dropped 3 bases and J dropped 5 bases, with 10 bases sitting between them. Germline V gene sequence: CDR1 DFQATT, CDR2 SNEGSKA (reference sequence). The CDR3 consists of 12 residues. Written as DNA, the CDR3 is TGCAGTGCTAGCACAGGGTATACTGAAGCTTTCTTT. Encoded protein: CSASTGYTEAFF.

The sample holds one count of this clonotype. Being one base from a much bigger clone, this may be a read error. This sequence joins TRBV6-5 and TRBJ1-1; TRBD1 matches 8 bases. The CDR3 has 13 amino acids. V lost 6 bases to trimming and J lost 4 bases; unmatched junction nucleotides: 4. From germline, CDR1 is MNHEY and CDR2 SVGAGI. The CDR3 DNA sequence: TGTGCCAGCAGCCAACAGGGGGTCACTGAAGCTTTCTTT. Residues: CASSQQGVTEAFF.

The J gene is TRBJ2-6, the V gene TRBV30, with D tentatively TRBD1 (6 bases). Deletions cut 1 base from V and 0 bases from J, with 16 bases between. The germline gives CDR1 GTSNPN, CDR2 SVGIG (reference sequence). This CDR3 spans 18 amino acids. The CDR3 region has the DNA TGTGCCTGGAGTGCCTGGCGAGGACAGAGCTCTGGGGCCAACGTCCTGACTTTC. It yields the protein CAWSAWRGQSSGANVLTF.

The sample holds a few counts of this clonotype. The J gene is TRBJ2-1, the V gene TRBV7-6; maybe TRBD2 (6 bases). Per germline, CDR1 SGHVS and CDR2 FNYEAQ. The CDR3 has 11 residues. Deletions cut 1 base from V and 13 bases from J, with 8 bases between. The DNA of the CDR3 is TGTGCCAGCAGCTTAGGGGCGGGACAGTTCTTC. Translation: CASSLGAGQFF. Full variable domain (remainder filled in from reference TRBV7-6 and TRBJ2-1): GAGVSQSPRYKVTKRGQDVALRCDPISGHVSLYWYRQALGQGPEFLTYFNYEAQQDKSGLPNDRFSAERPEGSISTLTIQRTEQRDSAMYRCASSLGAGQFFGPGTRLTVL.

This clonotype appeared a few times. The chain combines TRBV3-1 with TRBJ2-7; D not resolved. There are 12 residues in the CDR3. CDR1 is LGHDT and CDR2 is YNNKEL in the germline V gene (reference sequence). Trimming removed 5 bases at V and 4 bases at J, with 9 bases between. CDR3 sequence reads: CASSWGTYEQYF. In DNA form, the CDR3 reads TGTGCCAGCAGCTGGGGAACATACGAGCAGTACTTC.

The table lists this clonotype with a few counts. This sequence joins TRBV5-5 and TRBJ1-4; D gene ambiguous. Looked up from germline, CDR1 is SGHKS and CDR2 is YYEKEE (reference sequence). The length of the CDR3 is 15 residues. V lost 2 bases to trimming and J lost 5 bases, with 13 bases between them. The DNA of the CDR3 is TGTGCCAGCAGCTTTCATGGCGGATCAAATGAAAAACTGTTTTTT. It specifies CASSFHGGSNEKLFF.

This chain uses TRBV28 with TRBJ1-6, with D unclear. This CDR3 contains 12 residues. Trimming removed 5 bases from V and 10 bases from J, with 9 bases in between. The germline V gene encodes CDR1 MDHEN and CDR2 SYDVKM. CDR3 DNA: TGTGCCAGCAGTCGGGGTCTCTCACCCCTCCACTTT. This translates into CASSRGLSPLHF.

The V and J genes are TRBV5-1 and TRBJ2-1, with D possibly being TRBD1 (5 bases). V lost 0 bases and J lost 5, with 9 bases in between. Germline V gene sequence: CDR1 SGHRS, CDR2 YFSETQ. The CDR3 length is 14 residues. CDR3 bases: TGCGCCAGCAGCTTGGGTGACAGCAACAATGAGCAGTTCTTC. Translated, it gives CASSLGDSNNEQFF.

The chain employs TRBV4-2 and TRBJ2-7; no clear D. Trimming cost V 0 bases and J 5 bases, with 8 bases left between them. Germline V gene sequence: CDR1 LGHNA, CDR2 YNFKEQ. The CDR3 runs 13 residues. CDR3 sequence (DNA): TGTGCCAGCAGCCAAGATCTGCGGAACGAGCAGTACGTC. This codes for CASSQDLRNEQYV.

This clonotype was detected only a few times. The chain's CDR3 is CASSWSPVGQYF. CDR3 in DNA: TGTGCCAGCAGCTGGTCCCCCGTAGGGCAGTATTTT. The chain combines TRBV28 with TRBJ2-3; D not certain. CDR1 is MDHEN, CDR2 SYDVKM, per germline. Trimming took off 6 bases at V and 11 bases at J, with 15 bases between the two ends. CDR3 length: 12 residues.